This TCR beta chain was retrieved from a study of monozygotic twins with inflammatory bowel disease. Researchers used roughly 3,800 ng of total RNA for each TCR library. From the 5' RACE reads, TCRdb lists one entry per CDR3 protein and no DNA. The repertoire shows approximately 330,000 distinct CDR3 sequences; the top ten hold 2% to 2.5%. The CDR3 totals 17 residues. Germline CDR1 and CDR2: WSHSY and SAAADI. This clonotype was obtained from a human donor with ulcerative colitis or Crohn's disease, or a healthy co-twin of an affected twin (not recorded which). The sample consisted of blood. The chain combines TRBV10-2 with TRBJ2-7; TCRdb returns TRBD2, unconfirmable since there is no DNA. CDR3: CASSAGTIGGISYEQYF.